Detailed here is one TCR beta chain. As yet, its antigen is unknown. V gave up 1 base and J gave up 0 bases, with 16 bases separating them. The CDR3 runs to 18 residues. Looked up from germline, CDR1 is SGHRS and CDR2 is YFSETQ. These data belong to a study of Tregs in tolerant kidney transplant recipients. Findings of the study overall: Validation in larger populations is needed because few patients were studied. The most relevant donor-specific Treg TCRbeta repertoire apparently came from expansion with activated donor B cells.

Sequenced by immunoSEQ multiplex PCR; TCRdb stores in-frame clones only, minus some. The sample shows some 68,000 clones, 84% of them seen only once. This clonotype was sampled from a human donor in good health. The chain uses TRBV5-1 and TRBJ1-4; D is undetermined. The specimen sequenced was CD4+ T cells from blood. CDR3 DNA: TGCGCCAGCAGCTTGAGAGGAGTCCTAGTTGCAACTAATGAAAAACTGTTTTTT. As protein: CASSLRGVLVATNEKLFF.